The entry below describes one T cell receptor (beta chain). Its antigen is still unknown. The sample comes from a study of cytomegalovirus exposure and HLA in healthy donors. The overall study: Genetic ancestry analysis placed under 90% of the roughly 400 donors that were genotyped in the Caucasian-associated cluster. Broader study findings: Within a later analysis, the majority of CMV-associated TCR beta chains appeared HLA-restricted. Reportedly, TCR beta sequences accurately predicted HLA-A and HLA-B alleles in most subjects.

The germline V gene encodes CDR1 MNHNS and CDR2 SASEGT. V gave up 5 bases and J gave up 0 bases, with 9 bases separating them. This CDR3 spans 14 amino acids. The primer mix had 60 Vbeta and 13 Jbeta primers. Here immunoSEQ multiplex PCR was the method, and the copy in TCRdb shows in-frame clones only, minus some. The profile shows around 110,000 clones, roughly four fifths of them singletons. Sequences were obtained from PBMCs. The clonotype was recovered from a man aged 18 to 35 in good health and CMV-seronegative. V usage is TRBV6-1 and J usage is TRBJ2-3; D possibly corresponds to TRBD2 (6 bases). CDR3 bases: TGTGCCAGCAGTCCCGGGACTAGCACAGATACGCAGTATTTT. This translates into CASSPGTSTDTQYF.